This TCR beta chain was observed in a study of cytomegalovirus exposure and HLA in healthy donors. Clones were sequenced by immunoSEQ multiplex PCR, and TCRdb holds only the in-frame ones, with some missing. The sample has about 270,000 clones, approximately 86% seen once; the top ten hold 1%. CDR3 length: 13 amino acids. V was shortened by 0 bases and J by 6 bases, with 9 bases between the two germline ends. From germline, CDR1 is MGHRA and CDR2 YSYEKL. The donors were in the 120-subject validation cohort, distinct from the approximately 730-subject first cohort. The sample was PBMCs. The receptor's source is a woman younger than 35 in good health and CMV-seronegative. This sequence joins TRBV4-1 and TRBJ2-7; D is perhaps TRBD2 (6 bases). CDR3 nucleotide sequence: TGCGCCAGCAGCCAAGATTACGGGAGCGAGCAGTACTTC. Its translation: CASSQDYGSEQYF.